The 20 T cell receptor beta chains listed next were all sequenced from one sample in a study of cytomegalovirus exposure and HLA in healthy donors. PCR involved 60 Vbeta and 13 Jbeta primers. The table came from immunoSEQ multiplex PCR; TCRdb's copy has only in-frame clones and leaves some out. The sample has some 130,000 clones, roughly 84% seen once; the top ten hold approximately 2.5%. Sequencing input: PBMCs. Receptor source: a man in his fifties or sixties in good health and CMV-seronegative.

The chain has TRBV4-2 and TRBJ2-5; 11 nucleotides agree with TRBD2. The germline V gene encodes CDR1 LGHNA and CDR2 YNFKEQ. The CDR3 runs 15 residues. V was clipped by 1 base and J by 3 bases; unmatched bases: 1. CDR3 bases: TGTGCCAGCAGCCAAGGTAGCGGGGGGGAAGAGACCCAGTACTTC. Amino acids: CASSQGSGGEETQYF.

V usage is TRBV10-3 and J usage is TRBJ2-1, with D tentatively TRBD2 (6 bases). There are 16 residues in the CDR3. In germline, CDR1 is ENHRY, CDR2 SYGVKD. The V end lost 0 bases, the J end lost 3 bases, and 12 bases lay between the germline ends. The CDR3 nucleotides read TGTGCCATCAGTGAGTCTCTTGTGGGGGGCTACAATGAGCAGTTCTTC. Residues: CAISESLVGGYNEQFF.

A single count supports this clone. V gene TRBV18 combines with J gene TRBJ1-2; maybe TRBD1 (6 bases). Looked up from germline, CDR1 is KGHSH and CDR2 is LQKENI. The CDR3 is 13 amino acids. With 5 bases removed from V and 4 bases from J, the gap between germline ends came to 11 bases. CDR3 DNA: TGTGCCAGCTCATCAGGGACATTCTATGGCTACACCTTC. The encoded protein is CASSSGTFYGYTF.

The chain links TRBV20-1 to TRBJ2-7; 7 nucleotides line up with TRBD2. Germline CDR1 and CDR2: DFQATT and SNEGSKA (reference sequence). The CDR3 sequence is 11 residues long. Trimming cost V 3 bases and J 6 bases; bases outside gene matches: 2. DNA for the CDR3: TGCAGTGCTAGTGCGGGGGTCGAGCAGTACTTC. This translates into CSASAGVEQYF.

This clone has just one count. The rearrangement links TRBV7-9 to TRBJ2-5; 14 bases map to TRBD2. CDR1 is SEHNR, CDR2 FQNEAQ, per germline (reference sequence). The CDR3 is 15 amino acids. V dropped 5 bases and J dropped 5; count of bases not matched to a gene: 4. Here the CDR3 DNA reads TGTGCCAGCAGCCTGTGGACTAGCGGGGGGGAGACCCAGTACTTC. This translates into CASSLWTSGGETQYF.

The rearrangement uses TRBV2 and TRBJ2-7; 8 bases match TRBD1. The V and J ends lost 10 bases and 5 bases, in that order; junction bases with no gene match: 7. The CDR3 has 12 residues. CDR1 and CDR2 from the germline V gene are SNHLY and FYNNEI. As DNA, the CDR3 is TGTGCCACCGGGACAGGTATAGACGAGCAGTACTTC. Its translation is CATGTGIDEQYF. Together with reference TRBV2 and TRBJ2-7, the CDR3 gives the full variable domain: EPEVTQTPSHQVTQMGQEVILRCVPISNHLYFYWYRQILGQKVEFLVSFYNNEISEKSEIFDDQFSVERPDGSNFTLKIRSTKLEDSAMYFCATGTGIDEQYFGPGTRLTVT.

The table lists this clone with a count of one. V and J are TRBV5-4 and TRBJ2-7, with 8 bases that match TRBD1. Germline V gene lookup returns CDR1 SGHNT and CDR2 YYREEE (reference sequence). J lost 3 bases, V lost 1 base, and 6 bases had no gene match. This CDR3 is 15 amino acids long. CDR3 sequence: CASSLSRTGLYEQYF. DNA for the CDR3: TGTGCCAGCAGCTTGTCTCGGACAGGGCTCTACGAGCAGTACTTC.

The chain links TRBV4-1 to TRBJ2-5; D unclear. The V and J ends lost 0 bases and 3 bases respectively, with 8 bases between them. There are 14 residues in the CDR3. Germline-derived CDR1 and CDR2 are MGHRA and YSYEKL. The CDR3, as DNA: TGCGCCAGCAGCCAAGAACTTGCTGAAGAGACCCAGTACTTC. Translated: CASSQELAEETQYF.

The chain links TRBV5-1 to TRBJ2-7; D may be TRBD1 (6 bases). Trimming cost V 4 bases and J 1 base, with 18 bases left between them. This CDR3 has 16 residues. Per germline, CDR1 SGHRS and CDR2 YFSETQ. The CDR3 loop is CASSTHPGQASYEQYF. DNA of the CDR3: TGCGCCAGCAGCACTCATCCGGGACAAGCTTCCTACGAGCAGTACTTC.

Points on this clone: This CDR3 is also generated by other DNA sequences in the sample. The chain recombines TRBV6-5 with TRBJ1-2; D may be TRBD1 (5 bases). V was clipped by 0 bases and J by 3 bases, with 11 bases between them. The germline CDR1 and CDR2 sequences are MNHEY and SVGAGI. The CDR3 totals 15 residues. The DNA of the CDR3 is TGTGCCAGCAGTTACTCGGTTCGGGGGTACTATGGCTACACCTTC. It encodes CASSYSVRGYYGYTF.

The rearrangement joins TRBV10-1 to TRBJ2-7; D possibly corresponds to TRBD1 (6 bases). The CDR3 length is 17 residues. V lost 3 bases to trimming and J lost 0 bases, with 18 bases between them. Germline V gene data show CDR1 as WNHNN and CDR2 as SYGVQD (reference sequence). The CDR3 sequence is CASSDIRDMSSSYEQYF. The CDR3 nucleotides read TGCGCCAGCAGTGATATCCGGGACATGAGTTCCTCCTACGAGCAGTACTTC.

The rearrangement links TRBV7-8 to TRBJ1-4; 7 nucleotides align to TRBD1. CDR1 SGHVS and CDR2 FQNEAQ come from the germline V gene. V trimming: 5 bases; J trimming: 5 bases; junction bases outside the gene matches: 8. This CDR3 is built from 15 residues. CDR3 coding DNA: TGTGCCAGCAGCGGCAAACAGGGGTTAAATGAAAAACTGTTTTTT. Translation: CASSGKQGLNEKLFF. The complete variable domain, with remaining parts taken from reference TRBV7-8 and TRBJ1-4, reads GAGVSQSPRYKVAKRGQDVALRCDPISGHVSLFWYQQALGQGPEFLTYFQNEAQLDKSGLPSDRFFAERPEGSVSTLKIQRTQQEDSAVYLCASSGKQGLNEKLFFGSGTQLSVL.

The chain carries TRBV10-3 and TRBJ1-3; 7 bases map to TRBD1. The CDR3 sequence is 14 residues long. Germline V gives CDR1 ENHRY, CDR2 SYGVKD. V dropped 10 bases and J dropped 1; count of bases not matched to a gene: 7. Written as DNA, the CDR3 is TGTGCCACCCGGGACAGCGCGTCTGGAAACACCATATATTTT. It is translated as CATRDSASGNTIYF.

The V gene is TRBV7-9, the J gene TRBJ2-1; TRBD1 matches 7 bases. Germline CDR1 is SEHNR and CDR2 is FQNEAQ (reference sequence). This CDR3 has 19 amino acids. The V gene end was trimmed by 1 base and the J gene end by 2 bases; junction bases not matched to a gene: 14. The CDR3 coding sequence is TGTGCCAGCAGCTTAGGGGACCACGTGGCAGGGGGTCCCTACAATGAGCAGTTCTTC. Translation: CASSLGDHVAGGPYNEQFF.

The rearrangement links TRBV4-1 to TRBJ1-4, with D possibly being TRBD1 (6 bases). This CDR3 has 14 amino acids. CDR1 is MGHRA, CDR2 YSYEKL, per germline. Trimming shortened V by 3 bases and J by 8 bases, and 13 bases separated the two germline ends. CDR3 region: CASSQTGGLEKLFF. For the CDR3, the DNA is TGCGCCAGCAGCCAGACAGGTGGATTGGAAAAACTGTTTTTT.

The V gene is TRBV5-1, the J gene TRBJ1-1; TRBD1 is a possible D gene (5 bases). This CDR3 spans 12 amino acids. CDR1 is SGHRS, CDR2 YFSETQ, per germline. Trimming left V 4 bases short and J 7 bases short, with 11 bases between. The CDR3 protein is CASSPEGDEAFF. The CDR3 region has the DNA TGCGCCAGCAGCCCGGAAGGGGATGAAGCTTTCTTT.

This chain joins TRBV11-3 and TRBJ2-1, with a weak D call TRBD2 (7 bases). CDR1 is SGHNT, CDR2 YENEEA, per germline. Trimming took off 5 bases at V and 6 bases at J, with 20 bases between the two ends. The CDR3 extends over 16 amino acids. This CDR3 reads CASSPGRGAPSNEQFF. CDR3 sequence (DNA): TGTGCCAGCAGCCCGGGTCGGGGGGCCCCGAGCAATGAGCAGTTCTTC.

The chain links TRBV6-6 to TRBJ1-2; 8 bases are a match to TRBD1. The germline CDR1 and CDR2 sequences are MNHNY and SVGAGI (reference sequence). CDR3 length: 16 amino acids. V gave up 7 bases and J gave up 2 bases; unmatched junction bases: 12. The CDR3, as DNA: TGTGCCAGCATTCCGGGACAGGCCATGTCCAACTATGGCTACACCTTC. This codes for CASIPGQAMSNYGYTF.

The rearrangement links TRBV9 to TRBJ2-2, with 10 bases lining up with TRBD2. This CDR3 has 16 residues. CDR1 is SGDLS, CDR2 YYNGEE, per germline. The V segment lost 0 bases and the J segment 7 bases; nucleotides outside the gene matches: 6. CDR3 nucleotides: TGTGCCAGCAGCGTAGTAGCGGGGGGCTTTGGCGGGGAGCTGTTTTTT. This translates into CASSVVAGGFGGELFF.

This sequence joins TRBV7-2 and TRBJ2-3; tentatively, D is TRBD1 (6 bases). Trimming left V 1 base short and J 1 base short, with 15 bases between. The CDR3 runs 17 residues. CDR1 is SGHTA, CDR2 FQGNSA, per germline. The CDR3 is CASSLGFPGHGTDTQYF. The CDR3 coding sequence is TGTGCCAGCAGCTTAGGTTTCCCGGGACACGGCACAGATACGCAGTATTTT.